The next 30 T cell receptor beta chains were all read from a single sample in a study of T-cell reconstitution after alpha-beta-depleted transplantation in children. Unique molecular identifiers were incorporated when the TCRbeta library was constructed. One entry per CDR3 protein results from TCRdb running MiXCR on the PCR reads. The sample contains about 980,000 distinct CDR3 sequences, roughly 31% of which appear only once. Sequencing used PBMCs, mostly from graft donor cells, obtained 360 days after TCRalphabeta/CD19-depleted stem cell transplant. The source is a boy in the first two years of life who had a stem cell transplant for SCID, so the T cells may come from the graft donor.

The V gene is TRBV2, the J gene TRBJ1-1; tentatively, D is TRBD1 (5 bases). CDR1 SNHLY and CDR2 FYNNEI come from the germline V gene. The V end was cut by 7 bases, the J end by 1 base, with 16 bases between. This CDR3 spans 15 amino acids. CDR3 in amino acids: CASTARDSKNTEAFF. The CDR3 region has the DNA TGTGCCAGCACTGCCCGGGACTCTAAGAACACTGAAGCTTTCTTT. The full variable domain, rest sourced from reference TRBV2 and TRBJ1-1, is EPEVTQTPSHQVTQMGQEVILRCVPISNHLYFYWYRQILGQKVEFLVSFYNNEISEKSEIFDDQFSVERPDGSNFTLKIRSTKLEDSAMYFCASTARDSKNTEAFFGQGTRLTVV.

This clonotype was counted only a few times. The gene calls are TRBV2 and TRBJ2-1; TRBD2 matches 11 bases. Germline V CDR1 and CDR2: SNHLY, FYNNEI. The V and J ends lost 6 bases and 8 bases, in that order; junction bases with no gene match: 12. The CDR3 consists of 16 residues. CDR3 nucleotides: TGTGCCAGCAGCTTCTTCCAATTACTAGCGGGGGATGAGCAGTTCTTC. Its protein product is CASSFFQLLAGDEQFF. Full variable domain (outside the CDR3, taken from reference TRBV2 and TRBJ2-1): EPEVTQTPSHQVTQMGQEVILRCVPISNHLYFYWYRQILGQKVEFLVSFYNNEISEKSEIFDDQFSVERPDGSNFTLKIRSTKLEDSAMYFCASSFFQLLAGDEQFFGPGTRLTVL.

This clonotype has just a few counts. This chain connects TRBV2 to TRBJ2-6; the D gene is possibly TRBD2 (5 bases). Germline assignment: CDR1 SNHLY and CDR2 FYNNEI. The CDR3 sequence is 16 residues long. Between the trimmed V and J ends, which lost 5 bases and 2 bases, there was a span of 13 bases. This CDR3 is CASSTRGKAGANVLTF. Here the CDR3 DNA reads TGTGCCAGCAGTACAAGAGGGAAAGCTGGGGCCAACGTCCTGACTTTC.

Here the CDR3 DNA reads TGCGCCAGCAGATTTGTTACAGGGGGCGCGGAGACCCAGTACTTC. Translating it yields CASRFVTGGAETQYF. The chain couples TRBV5-1 to TRBJ2-5, with 9 bases fitting TRBD1. Germline trimming cut 5 bases from V and 5 bases from J; bases unmatched to any gene: 10. CDR1 SGHRS and CDR2 YFSETQ come from the germline V gene. This CDR3 contains 15 residues.

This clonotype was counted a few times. The CDR3 spells CASSLGGGAQETQYF. The CDR3 DNA reads TGTGCCAGCAGCCTAGGGGGAGGAGCCCAAGAGACCCAGTACTTC. This sequence joins TRBV7-3 and TRBJ2-5; possibly TRBD1 or TRBD2 for D (6 bases each). V was clipped by 5 bases and J by 1 base, with 14 bases between them. The CDR3 extends over 15 amino acids. The V gene's germline CDR1 is SGHTA and CDR2 FQGTGA.

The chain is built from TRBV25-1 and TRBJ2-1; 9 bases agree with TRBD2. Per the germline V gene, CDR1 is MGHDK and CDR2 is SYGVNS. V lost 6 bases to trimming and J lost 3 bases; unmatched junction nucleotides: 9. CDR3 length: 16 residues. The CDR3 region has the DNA TGTGCCAGCAGCGCAGATAGCGGGGGCCTCTACAATGAGCAGTTCTTC. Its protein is CASSADSGGLYNEQFF.

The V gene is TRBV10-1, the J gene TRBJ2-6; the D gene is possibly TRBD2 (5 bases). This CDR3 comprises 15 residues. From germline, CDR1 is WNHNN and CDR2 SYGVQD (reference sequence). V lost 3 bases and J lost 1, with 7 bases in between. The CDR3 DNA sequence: TGCGCCAGCAGTGACGAGGGATCTGGGGCCAACGTCCTGACTTTC. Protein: CASSDEGSGANVLTF.

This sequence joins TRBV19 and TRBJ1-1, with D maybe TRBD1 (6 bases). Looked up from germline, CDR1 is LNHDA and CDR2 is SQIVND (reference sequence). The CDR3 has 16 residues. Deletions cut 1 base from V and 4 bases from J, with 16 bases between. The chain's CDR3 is CASSIVGGGSTTEAFF. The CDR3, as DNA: TGTGCCAGTAGTATAGTAGGGGGGGGATCGACCACTGAAGCTTTCTTT.

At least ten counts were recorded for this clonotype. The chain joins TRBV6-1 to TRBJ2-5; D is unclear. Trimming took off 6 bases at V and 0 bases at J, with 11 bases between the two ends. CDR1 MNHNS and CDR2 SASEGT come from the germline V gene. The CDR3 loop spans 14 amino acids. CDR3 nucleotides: TGTGCCAGCAGCCTGGATGTTTACCAAGAGACCCAGTACTTC. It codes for CASSLDVYQETQYF.

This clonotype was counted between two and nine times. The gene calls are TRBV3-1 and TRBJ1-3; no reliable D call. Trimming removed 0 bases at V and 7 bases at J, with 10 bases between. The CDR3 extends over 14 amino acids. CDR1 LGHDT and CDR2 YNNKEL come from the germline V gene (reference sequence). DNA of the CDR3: TGTGCCAGCAGCCAAGACGGGATAAGCAACACCATATATTTT. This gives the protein CASSQDGISNTIYF.

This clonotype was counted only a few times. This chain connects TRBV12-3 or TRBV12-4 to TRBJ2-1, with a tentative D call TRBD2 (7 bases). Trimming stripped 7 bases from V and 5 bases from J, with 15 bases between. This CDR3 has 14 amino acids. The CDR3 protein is CASTWGGPDNEQFF. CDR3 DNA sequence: TGTGCCAGCACCTGGGGGGGGCCGGACAATGAGCAGTTCTTC.

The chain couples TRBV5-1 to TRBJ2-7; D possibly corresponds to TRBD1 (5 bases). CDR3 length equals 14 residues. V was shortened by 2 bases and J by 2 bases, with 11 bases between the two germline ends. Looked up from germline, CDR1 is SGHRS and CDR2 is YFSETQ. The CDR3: CASSFEWGTYEQYF. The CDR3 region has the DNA TGCGCCAGCAGCTTTGAGTGGGGCACCTACGAGCAGTACTTC.

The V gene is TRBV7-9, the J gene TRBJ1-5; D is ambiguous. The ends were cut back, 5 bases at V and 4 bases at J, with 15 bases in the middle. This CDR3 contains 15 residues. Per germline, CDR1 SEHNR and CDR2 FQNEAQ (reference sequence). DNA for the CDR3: TGTGCCAGCAGCCTCCTGGAGGTCAGGAATCAGCCCCAGCATTTT. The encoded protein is CASSLLEVRNQPQHF.

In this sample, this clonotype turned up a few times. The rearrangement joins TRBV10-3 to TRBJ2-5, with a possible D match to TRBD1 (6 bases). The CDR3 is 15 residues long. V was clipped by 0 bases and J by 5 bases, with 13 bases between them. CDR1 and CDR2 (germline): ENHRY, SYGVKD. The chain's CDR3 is CAISESSQGLETQYF. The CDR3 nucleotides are TGTGCCATCAGTGAGTCGAGCCAGGGGTTGGAGACCCAGTACTTC.

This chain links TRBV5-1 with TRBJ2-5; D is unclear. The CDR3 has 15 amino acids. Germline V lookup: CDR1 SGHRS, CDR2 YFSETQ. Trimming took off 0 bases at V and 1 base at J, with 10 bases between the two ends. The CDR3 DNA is TGCGCCAGCAGCTTGGGAGTCCGTTTCCAAGAGACCCAGTACTTC. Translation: CASSLGVRFQETQYF.

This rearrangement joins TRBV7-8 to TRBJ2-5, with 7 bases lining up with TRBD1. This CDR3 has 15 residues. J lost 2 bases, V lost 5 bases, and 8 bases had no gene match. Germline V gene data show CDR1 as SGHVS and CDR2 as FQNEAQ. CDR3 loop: CASSPDRVRQETQYF. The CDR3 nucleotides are TGTGCCAGCAGCCCCGACAGGGTGCGACAAGAGACCCAGTACTTC. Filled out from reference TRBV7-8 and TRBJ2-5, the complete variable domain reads GAGVSQSPRYKVAKRGQDVALRCDPISGHVSLFWYQQALGQGPEFLTYFQNEAQLDKSGLPSDRFFAERPEGSVSTLKIQRTQQEDSAVYLCASSPDRVRQETQYFGPGTRLLVL.

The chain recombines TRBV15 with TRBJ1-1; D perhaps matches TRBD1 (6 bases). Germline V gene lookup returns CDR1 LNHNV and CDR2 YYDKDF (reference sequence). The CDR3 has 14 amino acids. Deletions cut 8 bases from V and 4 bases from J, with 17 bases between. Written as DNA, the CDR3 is TGTGCCACCTCCCAAAGGGGGATGGGCACTGAAGCTTTCTTT. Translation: CATSQRGMGTEAFF.

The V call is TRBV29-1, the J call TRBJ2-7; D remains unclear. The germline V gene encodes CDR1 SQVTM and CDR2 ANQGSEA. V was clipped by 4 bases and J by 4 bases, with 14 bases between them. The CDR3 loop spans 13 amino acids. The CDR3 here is CSVGGRLQYEQYF. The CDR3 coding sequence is TGCAGCGTTGGGGGTCGTCTCCAATACGAGCAGTACTTC.

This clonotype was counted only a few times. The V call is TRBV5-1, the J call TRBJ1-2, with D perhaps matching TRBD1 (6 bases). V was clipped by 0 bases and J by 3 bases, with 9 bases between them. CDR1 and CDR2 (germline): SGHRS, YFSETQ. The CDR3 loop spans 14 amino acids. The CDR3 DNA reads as TGCGCCAGCAGCTTGGAACAGGGCTACTATGGCTACACCTTC. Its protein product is CASSLEQGYYGYTF.

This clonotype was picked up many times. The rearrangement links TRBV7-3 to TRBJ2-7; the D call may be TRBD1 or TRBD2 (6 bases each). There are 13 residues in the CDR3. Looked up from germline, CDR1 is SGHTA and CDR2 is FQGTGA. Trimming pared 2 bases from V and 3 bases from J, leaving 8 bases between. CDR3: CASSLEGGYEQYF. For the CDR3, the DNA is TGTGCCAGCAGCTTAGAGGGGGGCTACGAGCAGTACTTC.

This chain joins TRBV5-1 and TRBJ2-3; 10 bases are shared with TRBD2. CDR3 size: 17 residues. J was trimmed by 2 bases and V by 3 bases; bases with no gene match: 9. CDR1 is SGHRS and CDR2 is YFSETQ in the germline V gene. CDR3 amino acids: CASSSELLAGNTDTQYF. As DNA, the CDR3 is TGCGCCAGCAGCTCGGAGTTACTAGCGGGGAACACAGATACGCAGTATTTT.

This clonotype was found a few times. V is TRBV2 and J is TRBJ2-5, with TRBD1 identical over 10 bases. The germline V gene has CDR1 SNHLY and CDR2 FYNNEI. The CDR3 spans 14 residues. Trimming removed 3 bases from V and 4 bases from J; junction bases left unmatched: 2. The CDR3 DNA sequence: TGTGCCAGCAGTGAGGGACAGGGGACAGAGACCCAGTACTTC. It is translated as CASSEGQGTETQYF.

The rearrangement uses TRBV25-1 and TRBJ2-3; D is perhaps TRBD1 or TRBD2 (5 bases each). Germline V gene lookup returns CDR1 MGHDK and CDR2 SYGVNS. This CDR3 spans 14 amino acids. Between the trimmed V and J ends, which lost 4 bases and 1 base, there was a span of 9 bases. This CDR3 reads CASSVRGRTDTQYF. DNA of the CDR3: TGTGCCAGCAGTGTTAGGGGACGCACAGATACGCAGTATTTT.

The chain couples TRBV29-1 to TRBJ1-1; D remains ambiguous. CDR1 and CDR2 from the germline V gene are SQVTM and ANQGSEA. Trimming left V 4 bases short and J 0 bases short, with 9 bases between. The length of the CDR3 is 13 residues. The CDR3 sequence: CSVGRTLNTEAFF. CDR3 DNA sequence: TGCAGCGTTGGACGGACCCTGAACACTGAAGCTTTCTTT.

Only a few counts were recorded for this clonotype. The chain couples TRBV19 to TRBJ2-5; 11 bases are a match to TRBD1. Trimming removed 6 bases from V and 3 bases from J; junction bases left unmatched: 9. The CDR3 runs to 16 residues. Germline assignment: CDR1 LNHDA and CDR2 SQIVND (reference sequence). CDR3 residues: CASRPGSGQGEETQYF. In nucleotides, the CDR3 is TGTGCCAGTAGGCCGGGGTCGGGACAGGGGGAAGAGACCCAGTACTTC.

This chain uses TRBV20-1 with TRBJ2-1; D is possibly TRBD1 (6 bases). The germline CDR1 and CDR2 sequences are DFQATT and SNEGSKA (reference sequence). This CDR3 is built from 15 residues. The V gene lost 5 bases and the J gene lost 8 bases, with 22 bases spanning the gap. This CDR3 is CSAGNRAKDLDEQFF. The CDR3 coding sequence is TGCAGTGCTGGAAACAGGGCCAAGGATCTCGATGAGCAGTTCTTC.

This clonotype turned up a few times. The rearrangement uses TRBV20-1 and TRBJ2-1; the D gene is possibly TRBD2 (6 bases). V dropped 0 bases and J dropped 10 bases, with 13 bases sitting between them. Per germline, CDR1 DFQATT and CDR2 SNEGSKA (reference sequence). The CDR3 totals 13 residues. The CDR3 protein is CSARDFGEAEQFF. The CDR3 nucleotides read TGCAGTGCTAGAGATTTCGGGGAGGCGGAGCAGTTCTTC.

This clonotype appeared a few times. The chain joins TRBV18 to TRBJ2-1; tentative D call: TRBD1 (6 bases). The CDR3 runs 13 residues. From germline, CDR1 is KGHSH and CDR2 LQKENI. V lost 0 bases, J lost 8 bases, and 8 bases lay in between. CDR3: CASSPPAGDEQFF. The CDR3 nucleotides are TGTGCCAGCTCACCACCTGCAGGGGATGAGCAGTTCTTC. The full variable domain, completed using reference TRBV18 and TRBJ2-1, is NAGVMQNPRHLVRRRGQEARLRCSPMKGHSHVYWYRQLPEEGLKFMVYLQKENIIDESGMPKERFSAEFPKEGPSILRIQQVVRGDSAAYFCASSPPAGDEQFFGPGTRLTVL.

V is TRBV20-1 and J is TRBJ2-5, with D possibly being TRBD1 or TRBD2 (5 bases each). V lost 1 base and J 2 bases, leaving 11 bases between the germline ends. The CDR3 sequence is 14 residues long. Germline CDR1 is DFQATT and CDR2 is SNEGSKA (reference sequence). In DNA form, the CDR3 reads TGCAGTGCTAGAGTTTGGGGGATTCAAGAGACCCAGTACTTC. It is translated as CSARVWGIQETQYF.

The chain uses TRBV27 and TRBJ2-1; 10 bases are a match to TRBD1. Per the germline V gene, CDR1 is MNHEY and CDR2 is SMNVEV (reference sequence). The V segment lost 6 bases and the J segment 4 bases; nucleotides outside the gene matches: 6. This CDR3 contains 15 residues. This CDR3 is CASRGPGQGYNEQFF. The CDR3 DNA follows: TGTGCCAGCAGGGGACCGGGACAGGGGTACAATGAGCAGTTCTTC.